This TCR beta chain came from a study of T cells after yellow fever vaccination. Germline-derived CDR1 and CDR2 are DFQATT and SNEGSKA (reference sequence). CDR3 length: 13 amino acids. V shed 5 bases, J shed 5 bases, and the junction held 6 bases outside the gene matches. TCRdb itself ran the 5' RACE reads through MiXCR, one entry per CDR3 protein. The table shows 500,000 to 650,000 distinct CDR3 sequences, with about a sixth occurring only once. The study's findings and limits: Post-booster samples contained most primary-vaccination clones (more than 95% CD4, roughly 88% CD8). Sorted repertoires could include abundant contaminating clonotypes from bulk cells.

This clonotype was picked up many times. Its antigen remains unidentified. The chain employs TRBV20-1 and TRBJ1-2; 9 bases are a match to TRBD1. This receptor was identified in a man between 18 and 29 years old who received the YFV17D yellow fever vaccine. The sample was PBMCs, taken 5 days after the first yellow fever vaccination. The DNA of the CDR3 is TGCAGTGCTCCAGGGACAGGGACGTATGGCTACACCTTC. Residues: CSAPGTGTYGYTF.